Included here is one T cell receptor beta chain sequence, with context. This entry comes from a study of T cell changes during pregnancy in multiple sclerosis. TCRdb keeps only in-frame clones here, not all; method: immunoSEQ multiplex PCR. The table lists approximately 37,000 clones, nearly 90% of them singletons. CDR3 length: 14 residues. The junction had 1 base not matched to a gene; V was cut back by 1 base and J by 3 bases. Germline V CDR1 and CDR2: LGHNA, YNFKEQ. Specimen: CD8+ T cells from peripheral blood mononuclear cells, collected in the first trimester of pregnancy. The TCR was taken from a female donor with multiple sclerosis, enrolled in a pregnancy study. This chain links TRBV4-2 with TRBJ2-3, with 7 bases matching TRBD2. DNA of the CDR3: TGTGCCAGCAGCCAAGCGGGGGGAACAGATACGCAGTATTTT. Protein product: CASSQAGGTDTQYF.